The 17 T cell receptor beta chains below come from one sample, sequenced in a study of blood T cell repertoires in COVID-19. Assay used: immunoSEQ multiplex PCR; TCRdb lists only in-frame clones, some missing. The sample lists approximately 150,000 clones; about 87% were seen once. Sequenced: PBMCs or T cells enriched from blood (not recorded which). These receptors all stem from a man aged 45-60 years in a cohort exposed to, infected with or recovered from COVID-19 (not recorded which).

This clone was seen a single time. This chain joins TRBV30 and TRBJ2-3, with 9 bases fitting TRBD2. The junction had 9 bases not matched to a gene; V was cut back by 8 bases and J by 3 bases. From germline, CDR1 is GTSNPN and CDR2 SVGIG (reference sequence). The CDR3 spans 14 residues. CDR3 nucleotide sequence: TGTGCCCACGCGGCGGGGGGGCCGACAGATACGCAGTATTTT. Its translation: CAHAAGGPTDTQYF.

The chain links TRBV7-9 to TRBJ2-5; TRBD2 agrees at 8 bases. V lost 5 bases, J lost 5 bases, and 13 bases stayed unmatched. The CDR3 extends over 16 amino acids. CDR1 SEHNR and CDR2 FQNEAQ come from the germline V gene (reference sequence). CDR3 nucleotides: TGTGCCAGCAGCCAAGGACTAGCCGATAGAGGGGAGACCCAGTACTTC. This codes for CASSQGLADRGETQYF.

The V gene is TRBV5-1, the J gene TRBJ2-7; 14 bases agree with TRBD2. This CDR3 has 16 amino acids. The V and J ends lost 4 bases and 2 bases, in that order; junction bases with no gene match: 5. In germline, CDR1 is SGHRS, CDR2 YFSETQ. For the CDR3, the DNA is TGCGCCAGCAGCGAAGGACTAGCGGGAGGTGCCTACGAGCAGTACTTC. Translating it yields CASSEGLAGGAYEQYF.

The CDR3 coding sequence is TGTGCCAGTAGTGGGACTAGCGGGAGGTCCTACAATGAGCAGTTCTTC. This translates into CASSGTSGRSYNEQFF. The chain couples TRBV19 to TRBJ2-1; 15 bases map to TRBD2. Germline V gene sequence: CDR1 LNHDA, CDR2 SQIVND (reference sequence). The CDR3 is made up of 16 amino acids. The V segment lost 5 bases and the J segment 1 base; nucleotides outside the gene matches: 0.

V usage is TRBV7-2 and J usage is TRBJ1-1; a weak D match, TRBD1 (5 bases). V was cut by 8 bases and J by 0 bases, with 13 bases left in between. This CDR3 is 14 amino acids long. Germline CDR1 and CDR2: SGHTA and FQGNSA. The CDR3 region is CASRERGMNTEAFF. DNA for the CDR3: TGTGCCAGCCGAGAGCGGGGGATGAACACTGAAGCTTTCTTT.

The chain employs TRBV19 and TRBJ1-1; 8 nucleotides line up with TRBD1. Trimming cost V 8 bases and J 4 bases; bases outside gene matches: 9. Germline lookup yields CDR1 LNHDA and CDR2 SQIVND (reference sequence). This CDR3 is built from 14 residues. The CDR3 sequence is CASWDRSPSTEAFF. CDR3 bases: TGTGCCAGTTGGGACAGGTCCCCTTCCACTGAAGCTTTCTTT.

DNA of the CDR3: TGTGCCAGCAGCCCGGAAGTAAGGACAGGGGGAGCTGAAGCTTTCTTT. Translating gives CASSPEVRTGGAEAFF. This chain joins TRBV5-8 and TRBJ1-1, with 10 positions matching TRBD1. The CDR3 length is 16 residues. From germline, CDR1 is SGHTS and CDR2 YDEGEE. With V trimmed by 4 bases and J by 6 bases, 12 bases remained unmatched.

V and J are TRBV29-1 and TRBJ2-7, with 9 bases fitting TRBD1. The germline V gene has CDR1 SQVTM and CDR2 ANQGSEA. The length of the CDR3 is 14 residues. Trimming removed 4 bases from V and 0 bases from J; junction bases left unmatched: 4. The CDR3 nucleotides are TGCAGCGTTGGGGGGACAGGGAGCTCCTACGAGCAGTACTTC. Residues: CSVGGTGSSYEQYF.

The V gene is TRBV2, the J gene TRBJ2-5; D is perhaps TRBD1 (6 bases). The CDR3 is 15 amino acids. V was clipped by 8 bases and J by 5 bases, with 21 bases between them. CDR1 is SNHLY, CDR2 FYNNEI, per germline. CDR3 nucleotide sequence: TGTGCCAGCGGACCCTGGACAGCGGCGGGTGAGACCCAGTACTTC. Protein sequence: CASGPWTAAGETQYF. The variable domain in full, completed from reference TRBV2 and TRBJ2-5, reads EPEVTQTPSHQVTQMGQEVILRCVPISNHLYFYWYRQILGQKVEFLVSFYNNEISEKSEIFDDQFSVERPDGSNFTLKIRSTKLEDSAMYFCASGPWTAAGETQYFGPGTRLLVL.

The V call is TRBV19, the J call TRBJ1-1, with 8 bases lining up with TRBD1. The V and J ends lost 6 bases and 4 bases, in that order; junction bases with no gene match: 7. The CDR3 loop spans 14 amino acids. CDR1 and CDR2 (germline): LNHDA, SQIVND (reference sequence). The CDR3 spells CASRISGGRTEAFF. CDR3 coding DNA: TGTGCCAGTAGAATATCAGGGGGCCGCACTGAAGCTTTCTTT.

The chain is built from TRBV2 and TRBJ1-5, with D possibly matching TRBD1 (6 bases). CDR1 SNHLY and CDR2 FYNNEI come from the germline V gene. V was pared by 3 bases and J by 4 bases, with 16 bases between. The CDR3 covers 16 residues. Here the CDR3 DNA reads TGTGCCAGCAGTGAGAGTCGAGGACAGAAAAATCAGCCCCAGCATTTT. It yields the protein CASSESRGQKNQPQHF.

The chain joins TRBV19 to TRBJ1-5; TRBD1 agrees at 9 bases. The CDR3 length is 16 residues. The trim removed 3 bases at V and 0 bases at J, leaving 3 bases unmatched. The germline V gene has CDR1 LNHDA and CDR2 SQIVND (reference sequence). The CDR3 spells CASSMRDRVSNQPQHF. The CDR3 nucleotides read TGTGCCAGTAGTATGAGGGACAGGGTTAGCAATCAGCCCCAGCATTTT.

The rearrangement joins TRBV18 to TRBJ2-3; a possible D gene is TRBD2 (5 bases). Germline loops: CDR1 KGHSH, CDR2 LQKENI. The V end lost 3 bases, the J end lost 4 bases, and 11 bases lay between the germline ends. This CDR3 spans 14 amino acids. The CDR3 DNA sequence: TGTGCCAGCTCACCCCCTAGCTCCGCAGATACGCAGTATTTT. It translates to CASSPPSSADTQYF.

The chain uses TRBV7-2 and TRBJ2-7; 7 bases map to TRBD2. This CDR3 has 16 amino acids. Trimming at V came to 5 bases and at J to 0 bases, leaving 10 bases not matched to a gene. Germline CDR1 and CDR2: SGHTA and FQGNSA. CDR3 region: CASSHEAGPSSYEQYF. The CDR3 region has the DNA TGTGCCAGCAGCCACGAAGCGGGACCAAGCTCCTACGAGCAGTACTTC.

This clone appeared once. V usage is TRBV28 and J usage is TRBJ1-5; TRBD1 matches at 7 bases. The V and J ends lost 6 bases and 7 bases, in that order; junction bases with no gene match: 9. Per the germline V gene, CDR1 is MDHEN and CDR2 is SYDVKM. There are 14 residues in the CDR3. CDR3 residues: CASSPRQGHQPQHF. The DNA of the CDR3 is TGTGCCAGCAGCCCCAGACAGGGCCACCAGCCCCAGCATTTT.

Only one count was recorded for this clone. The rearrangement links TRBV11-2 to TRBJ1-2, with TRBD1 as a possible D gene (5 bases). The ends were cut back, 3 bases at V and 3 bases at J, with 14 bases in the middle. The V gene's germline CDR1 is SGHAT and CDR2 FQNNGV. CDR3 length: 15 residues. This chain's CDR3 is CASSFFSGIHYGYTF. Written as DNA, the CDR3 is TGTGCCAGCAGCTTTTTCTCAGGGATACACTATGGCTACACCTTC.

A few counts support this clone. This sequence joins TRBV6-1 and TRBJ1-3; D is unclear. From germline, CDR1 is MNHNS and CDR2 SASEGT. CDR3 length: 17 amino acids. The V and J ends lost 0 bases and 0 bases respectively, with 12 bases between them. The CDR3 DNA is TGTGCCAGCAGTGAAGCCAGACTTGCTCTCTCTGGAAACACCATATATTTT. Its translation: CASSEARLALSGNTIYF.